One and the same sample provided the 24 T cell receptor beta chains below, sequenced in a study of cytomegalovirus exposure and HLA in healthy donors. Use of 60 Vbeta and 13 Jbeta primers characterized the PCR. Assay: immunoSEQ multiplex PCR; the TCRdb copy retains only in-frame clones and omits some. Of fewer than 200,000 clones in the sample, roughly 84% were seen once. Specimen: PBMCs. Every receptor here comes from a male donor in good health and CMV-seronegative.

This clone was recorded only once. The V call is TRBV5-1, the J call TRBJ1-2; no reliable D call. The CDR3 extends over 11 amino acids. CDR1 SGHRS and CDR2 YFSETQ come from the germline V gene. The V end lost 2 bases, the J end lost 3 bases, and 2 bases lay between the germline ends. CDR3: CASSFDYGYTF. DNA for the CDR3: TGCGCCAGCAGCTTCGACTATGGCTACACCTTC.

The CDR3 loop is CASAMDTNQPQHF. The CDR3 nucleotides are TGTGCCAGCGCTATGGACACAAATCAGCCCCAGCATTTT. This rearrangement joins TRBV6-5 to TRBJ1-5, with a weak D call TRBD1 (5 bases). The germline V and J ends were trimmed by 8 bases and 4 bases, with 12 bases remaining between them. The CDR3 spans 13 residues. Germline CDR1 and CDR2: MNHEY and SVGAGI.

The chain links TRBV7-8 to TRBJ2-7; 12 nucleotides align to TRBD2. Germline V CDR1 and CDR2: SGHVS, FQNEAQ. With V trimmed by 5 bases and J by 1 base, 6 bases remained unmatched. The CDR3 has 16 amino acids. The CDR3: CASSGRLAGASYEQYF. In DNA, the CDR3 is TGTGCCAGCAGCGGGAGACTAGCGGGAGCGTCCTACGAGCAGTACTTC.

The chain carries TRBV10-1 and TRBJ2-5; D is perhaps TRBD1 (5 bases). Germline CDR1 WNHNN, CDR2 SYGVQD (reference sequence). The V end was cut by 6 bases, the J end by 4 bases, with 12 bases between. This CDR3 has 13 amino acids. CDR3 bases: TGCGCCAGCAGCTCAGGGTTCGGAGAGACCCAGTACTTC. Translation: CASSSGFGETQYF.

The CDR3 protein is CASGSGQGSTGELFF. DNA for the CDR3: TGTGCTAGTGGTTCAGGACAGGGCAGCACCGGGGAGCTGTTTTTT. V is TRBV12-5 and J is TRBJ2-2; 8 nucleotides agree with TRBD1. V trimming: 4 bases; J trimming: 4 bases; junction bases outside the gene matches: 5. The germline V gene has CDR1 LGHNT and CDR2 FRNRAP. CDR3 size: 15 residues.

The chain links TRBV2 to TRBJ2-5; 7 bases are a match to TRBD2. This CDR3 contains 12 residues. V was pared by 7 bases and J by 5 bases, with 4 bases of the junction left unmatched. The germline CDR1 and CDR2 sequences are SNHLY and FYNNEI. This chain's CDR3 is CASTGGSETQYF. DNA of the CDR3: TGTGCCAGCACCGGCGGGAGCGAGACCCAGTACTTC. The variable domain in full, with the rest retrieved from reference TRBV2 and TRBJ2-5, is EPEVTQTPSHQVTQMGQEVILRCVPISNHLYFYWYRQILGQKVEFLVSFYNNEISEKSEIFDDQFSVERPDGSNFTLKIRSTKLEDSAMYFCASTGGSETQYFGPGTRLLVL.

The rearrangement links TRBV6-4 to TRBJ2-2; no reliable D call. Germline loops: CDR1 MRHNA, CDR2 SNTAGT. This CDR3 is 14 amino acids long. Deletions cut 6 bases from V and 5 bases from J, with 13 bases between. The CDR3 is CASRGWAGTGELFF. CDR3 nucleotides: TGTGCCAGCAGAGGATGGGCTGGAACCGGGGAGCTGTTTTTT.

The gene calls are TRBV6-5 and TRBJ1-2, with D perhaps matching TRBD1 (5 bases). Looked up from germline, CDR1 is MNHEY and CDR2 is SVGAGI. Between the trimmed V and J ends, which lost 7 bases and 4 bases, there was a span of 10 bases. This CDR3 is 12 amino acids long. CDR3 sequence (DNA): TGTGCCAGCAACGGGGGTGTCTATGGCTACACCTTC. As protein: CASNGGVYGYTF.

The genes are TRBV7-6 and TRBJ1-3; 11 nucleotides line up with TRBD1. The ends lost 1 base at V and 3 bases at J; junction bases unmatched: 11. This CDR3 spans 19 amino acids. CDR1 is SGHVS, CDR2 FNYEAQ, per germline. CDR3 nucleotide sequence: TGTGCCAGCAGCTTAGTCCCTCAAGGACAGGGGGCTGGTGGAAACACCATATATTTT. This sequence encodes CASSLVPQGQGAGGNTIYF. The complete variable domain, with remaining parts taken from reference TRBV7-6 and TRBJ1-3, reads GAGVSQSPRYKVTKRGQDVALRCDPISGHVSLYWYRQALGQGPEFLTYFNYEAQQDKSGLPNDRFSAERPEGSISTLTIQRTEQRDSAMYRCASSLVPQGQGAGGNTIYFGEGSWLTVV.

V usage is TRBV30 and J usage is TRBJ2-2, with D possibly matching TRBD2 (5 bases). Trimming took 2 bases from V and 5 from J, leaving 9 bases between them. CDR1 is GTSNPN and CDR2 is SVGIG in the germline V gene (reference sequence). CDR3 length: 13 amino acids. CDR3: CAWSLSGTGELFF. In DNA, the CDR3 is TGTGCCTGGAGTTTGTCGGGGACCGGGGAGCTGTTTTTT.

This sequence joins TRBV7-2 and TRBJ2-1; 10 nucleotides agree with TRBD2. CDR3 length equals 17 residues. The V gene end was trimmed by 5 bases and the J gene end by 0 bases; junction bases not matched to a gene: 7. Germline V gene data show CDR1 as SGHTA and CDR2 as FQGNSA. The CDR3 bases are TGTGCCAGCAGCCCTGGACTAGCGGAGAGCTCCTACAATGAGCAGTTCTTC. It encodes CASSPGLAESSYNEQFF.

V usage is TRBV30 and J usage is TRBJ1-1; no firm D call. Germline values: CDR1 GTSNPN, CDR2 SVGIG (reference sequence). Trimming shortened V by 0 bases and J by 0 bases, and 14 bases separated the two germline ends. The CDR3 spans 16 residues. The CDR3 region is CAWSVFQNLMNTEAFF. CDR3 nucleotides: TGTGCCTGGAGTGTATTTCAGAACCTCATGAACACTGAAGCTTTCTTT.

The rearrangement links TRBV18 to TRBJ2-7; TRBD2 matches 7 bases. CDR1 and CDR2 from the germline V gene are KGHSH and LQKENI. The CDR3 runs 12 residues. J gave up 8 bases and V 6 bases, and 7 bases lay outside the gene matches. CDR3 sequence: CASSPGAGQQYF. The CDR3 coding sequence is TGTGCCAGCTCGCCCGGAGCGGGGCAGCAGTACTTC.

The V and J genes are TRBV6-5 and TRBJ2-5, with D unresolved. The J call may be wrong; the DNA end is better matched by TRBJ2-7. The CDR3 has 11 amino acids. Germline CDR1 and CDR2: MNHEY and SVGAGI. In DNA, the CDR3 is TGTGCCAGCATTGGCGGCTACGAGCAGTACTTC. Translated: CASIGGYEQYF.

Details on this clone: The junction shows a germline mismatch at one end, possibly a read error. This chain connects TRBV7-9 to TRBJ1-4; D is uncertain. Germline V gene data show CDR1 as SEHNR and CDR2 as FQNEAQ (reference sequence). CDR3 size: 11 residues. CDR3 region: CSSISNEKLFF. DNA for the CDR3: TGTTCCAGCATTAGTAATGAAAAACTGTTTTTT.

V usage is TRBV15 and J usage is TRBJ1-5; 8 nucleotides line up with TRBD1. The germline V gene encodes CDR1 LNHNV and CDR2 YYDKDF (reference sequence). V was clipped by 3 bases and J by 5 bases; unmatched bases: 9. This CDR3 contains 16 residues. CDR3 nucleotide sequence: TGTGCCACCAGCAGGGGCTATGGACAGGGATATCAGCCCCAGCATTTT. Its translation is CATSRGYGQGYQPQHF.

This sequence joins TRBV7-8 and TRBJ2-3, with 7 bases fitting TRBD2. The CDR3 is made up of 15 amino acids. With 6 bases clipped from V and 1 base from J, the junction kept 7 bases outside the gene matches. Looked up from germline, CDR1 is SGHVS and CDR2 is FQNEAQ. CDR3 region: CASRAGLGGTDTQYF. As DNA, the CDR3 is TGTGCCAGCAGAGCCGGACTAGGCGGCACAGATACGCAGTATTTT.

The chain carries TRBV9 and TRBJ2-1; TRBD2 matches 12 bases. Germline loops: CDR1 SGDLS, CDR2 YYNGEE. Trimming removed 0 bases from V and 0 bases from J; junction bases left unmatched: 10. The CDR3 runs 20 residues. CDR3 DNA sequence: TGTGCCAGCAGCGTAGGAATGGCTAGCGGGAGGGGAAGCTCCTACAATGAGCAGTTCTTC. It yields the protein CASSVGMASGRGSSYNEQFF.

The chain couples TRBV6-5 to TRBJ1-3; D uncertain. The V gene's germline CDR1 is MNHEY and CDR2 SVGAGI. The CDR3 is 14 residues long. The V gene lost 2 bases and the J gene lost 2 bases, with 7 bases spanning the gap. The CDR3 loop reads CASSYGEAGNTIYF. The CDR3 coding sequence is TGTGCCAGCAGTTACGGGGAGGCTGGAAACACCATATATTTT.

The chain carries TRBV7-6 and TRBJ2-3, with 7 bases fitting TRBD2. CDR3 length: 17 residues. Germline lookup yields CDR1 SGHVS and CDR2 FNYEAQ. V lost 1 base to trimming and J lost 2 bases; unmatched junction nucleotides: 9. The CDR3 is CASSLGVLAASTDTQYF. In DNA, the CDR3 is TGTGCCAGCAGCTTAGGCGTTCTAGCGGCTTCCACAGATACGCAGTATTTT.

The chain recombines TRBV2 with TRBJ1-5, with TRBD1 matching 9 bases. Germline V gene sequence: CDR1 SNHLY, CDR2 FYNNEI. With 8 bases clipped from V and 7 bases from J, the junction kept 9 bases outside the gene matches. The CDR3 has 14 residues. The CDR3 protein is CASSPGQGDQPQHF. DNA for the CDR3: TGTGCCAGCTCCCCGGGACAGGGTGACCAGCCCCAGCATTTT. The full variable domain, in which reference TRBV2 and TRBJ1-5 provide the parts outside the CDR3, is EPEVTQTPSHQVTQMGQEVILRCVPISNHLYFYWYRQILGQKVEFLVSFYNNEISEKSEIFDDQFSVERPDGSNFTLKIRSTKLEDSAMYFCASSPGQGDQPQHFGDGTRLSIL.

A single count supports this clone. The rearrangement joins TRBV18 to TRBJ1-2; TRBD1 aligns across 7 bases. CDR1 and CDR2 from the germline V gene are KGHSH and LQKENI. The trim removed 6 bases at V and 2 bases at J, leaving 9 bases unmatched. The CDR3 loop spans 15 amino acids. The CDR3 coding sequence is TGTGCCAGCTCGCAATCCGGGACAGAAAACTATGGCTACACCTTC. Translating it yields CASSQSGTENYGYTF.

This clone has just one count. The chain has TRBV4-3 and TRBJ2-7; TRBD2 matches 11 bases. This CDR3 is 15 amino acids long. Germline-derived CDR1 and CDR2 are LGHNA and YSLEER. J lost 4 bases, V lost 4 bases, and 6 bases had no gene match. CDR3 amino acids: CASSRTSGSRYEQYF. In DNA form, the CDR3 reads TGCGCCAGCAGCCGCACTAGCGGGAGTCGGTACGAGCAGTACTTC.

The rearrangement links TRBV28 to TRBJ2-2; 8 positions match TRBD2. V shed 6 bases and J 3 bases; nucleotides not matched to a gene: 9. The CDR3 spans 16 residues. Looked up from germline, CDR1 is MDHEN and CDR2 is SYDVKM. CDR3 sequence: CASRGGGLGDTGELFF. CDR3 bases: TGTGCCAGCAGGGGTGGGGGACTAGGGGACACCGGGGAGCTGTTTTTT.